A selection of T cell receptor beta chains follows, all from one sample in a study of blood T cells in healthy people across ages. MiXCR, run by TCRdb on the 5' RACE reads, gives a single entry per CDR3 protein. The sample holds about 970,000 distinct CDR3 sequences; roughly half are singletons and the top ten take roughly a fifth. The sequencing sample was made of blood. The receptor set was obtained from a woman aged 55-69 years in good health. Each CDR3 is given with its conserved first and last residue. The D gene is left open where the match is weak. A clone size is listed for some rows: how often the clone was seen (once, few, many), or a class if it is expanded.

CDR3 DNA | CDR3 protein | clone size | V gene | D gene | J gene
TGCAGCGTAACTCCGGGACTACGAGTCCTTTTCGAGCAGTTCTTC | CSVTPGLRVLFEQFF | few | TRBV29-1 | TRBD2 | TRBJ2-1
TGTGCCAGCAGTCTGTCACTGGGATTTACTGAGCAGTTCTTC | CASSLSLGFTEQFF | NA | TRBV27 | NA | TRBJ2-1
TGTGCCAGCAGACCCGACCTGGCCTATGGCTGCACCTTC | CASRPDLAYGCTF | NA | TRBV6-5 | NA | TRBJ1-2
TGTGCAGCACCACTAGCGGGAGGTTACAATGAGCAGTTCTTC | CAAPLAGGYNEQFF | NA | TRBV7-2 | TRBD2 | TRBJ2-1
TGTGCCACCAGTATCTGGCGGGGACGGGAGACCCAGTACTTC | CATSIWRGRETQYF | NA | TRBV15 | NA | TRBJ2-5
TGTGCCAGCAGCGAGGGAGTACCCGCAGCGCAGTATTTT | CASSEGVPAAQYF | few | TRBV4-2 | NA | TRBJ2-3
TGTGCCAGCAGCTTAACCCGGACAGGCCAAGAGACCCAGTACTTC | CASSLTRTGQETQYF | few | TRBV7-2 | TRBD1 | TRBJ2-5
TGCGCCAGCAGCACCTCGGGGATTTTGAACACTGAAGCTTTCTTT | CASSTSGILNTEAFF | NA | TRBV5-1 | NA | TRBJ1-1
TGCGCCAGCAGCCAGGGGGCCACTAACTATGGCTACACCTTC | CASSQGATNYGYTF | NA | TRBV4-1 | NA | TRBJ1-2
TGCAGTGCTTCCGGGACTAGCGGGAGGGCCACTGAGCAGTTCTTC | CSASGTSGRATEQFF | NA | TRBV20-1 | TRBD2 | TRBJ2-1
TGCAGCGTGGTAGGGGGACTAGCGGGAGCGGGCGAGCAGTACTTC | CSVVGGLAGAGEQYF | few | TRBV29-1 | TRBD2 | TRBJ2-7
TGTGCCAGCAGTGCCTGGACTGGCGGGAAGTACGAGCAGTACTTC | CASSAWTGGKYEQYF | NA | TRBV27 | NA | TRBJ2-7
TGTGCCAGCAGTCCAAGGACTAGCGGGAGGCATCGAAATGAGCAGTTCTTC | CASSPRTSGRHRNEQFF | NA | TRBV27 | TRBD2 | TRBJ2-1
TGCAGCGTCCTGGGACAGCGAGGGACAGATACGCAGTATTTT | CSVLGQRGTDTQYF | NA | TRBV29-1 | TRBD1 | TRBJ2-3
TGTGCCAGGGGGGAGGGCTGCTACGAGCAGTACTTC | CARGEGCYEQYF | NA | TRBV7-6 | TRBD2 | TRBJ2-7
TGTGCCGCTGGGCGCTCCCCCTACGAGCAGTACTTC | CAAGRSPYEQYF | NA | TRBV10-3 | NA | TRBJ2-7
TGCAGTGCTGAGATTGGGGGGTGGAAAGAGACCCAGTACTTC | CSAEIGGWKETQYF | NA | TRBV20-1 | NA | TRBJ2-5
TGTGCCAGCAGCCTGGACGGAATTACAGAGACCCAGTACTTC | CASSLDGITETQYF | NA | TRBV7-9 | NA | TRBJ2-5
TGTGCCAGCAGCTTCAAGGCGGGAGTCACAGATACGCAGTATTTT | CASSFKAGVTDTQYF | NA | TRBV7-2 | TRBD2 | TRBJ2-3
TGCAGCGTTGAAGCCCCAGCAGGATCCTACGAGCAGTACTTC | CSVEAPAGSYEQYF | NA | TRBV29-1 | NA | TRBJ2-7
TGTGCCAGCAGTTTGGATCTAGCGAAACCTGGCCACGAGCAGTTCTTC | CASSLDLAKPGHEQFF | once | TRBV12-3/TRBV12-4 | NA | TRBJ2-1
TGCGCCAGCAGCCAAGATCTGGCTAGCGGGAGGTTGAATGAGCAGTTCTTC | CASSQDLASGRLNEQFF | NA | TRBV4-1 | TRBD2 | TRBJ2-1
TGTGCCAGCAGCCAAACTAGCACTACGCAGTATTTT | CASSQTSTTQYF | few | TRBV4-2 | NA | TRBJ2-3